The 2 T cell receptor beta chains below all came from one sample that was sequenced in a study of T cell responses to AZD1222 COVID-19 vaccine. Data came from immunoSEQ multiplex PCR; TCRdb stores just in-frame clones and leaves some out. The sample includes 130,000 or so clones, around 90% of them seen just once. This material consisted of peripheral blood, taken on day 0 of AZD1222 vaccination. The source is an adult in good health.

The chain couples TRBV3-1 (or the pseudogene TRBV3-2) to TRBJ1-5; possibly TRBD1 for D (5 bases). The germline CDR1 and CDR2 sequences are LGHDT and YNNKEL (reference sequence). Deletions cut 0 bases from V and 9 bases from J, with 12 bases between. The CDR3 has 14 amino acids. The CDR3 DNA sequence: TGTGCCAGCAGCCAAGATCTGGGGGGAAGGCCCCAGCATTTT. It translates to CASSQDLGGRPQHF.

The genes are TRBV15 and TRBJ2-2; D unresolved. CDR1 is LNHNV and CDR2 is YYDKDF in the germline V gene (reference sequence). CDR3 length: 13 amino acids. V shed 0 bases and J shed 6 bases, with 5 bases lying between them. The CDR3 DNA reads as TGTGCCACCAGCAGAGATTACGCCGGGGAGCTGTTTTTT. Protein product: CATSRDYAGELFF.